Shown below are 11 T cell receptor beta chains from a single sample sequenced in a study of tumor-infiltrating lymphocytes in primary liver carcinoma. The investigators made TCR beta cDNA from roughly 0.55 ug total RNA, using a constant-region primer. Three nested multiplex PCR rounds of slightly modified ARM-PCR generated TCR beta libraries. The first two PCR rounds used TRBV1-TRBV30 primers with a Cbeta primer, roughly 10 cycles each. TCRdb re-called the multiplex PCR reads through MiXCR, storing one row per CDR3 protein. The sample has fewer than 350,000 distinct CDR3 sequences, less than 75% seen once. Blood RNA came from unsorted whole blood; germline DNA was also extracted. Sequencing was performed on peripheral blood. The origin of the receptors is a man in his forties or fifties with primary liver carcinoma and hepatitis B virus infection.

Points on this clonotype: A junction boundary mismatches the germline segment, possibly from a read error. V and J are TRBV29-1 and TRBJ2-5; 13 bases are shared with TRBD2. The V gene's germline CDR1 is SQVTM and CDR2 ANQGSEA. The CDR3 totals 13 residues. For the CDR3, the DNA is TGCAGCGCCCGGACTAGCGGGGGAGACACCCAATACTTC. It translates to CSARTSGGDTQYF.

As concerns this clonotype: One junction end does not reproduce the germline sequence, and a read error may be involved. J is TRBJ2-7 and V is TRBV5-1; 10 bases line up with TRBD2. The CDR3 covers 15 residues. Germline CDR1 reads SGHRS; CDR2 reads YFSETQ. CDR3 residues: CACSFLAGAGSEQYF. The CDR3 DNA sequence: TGCGCCTGCAGCTTCCTAGCGGGAGCTGGTAGCGAGCAGTACTTC.

Note on this clonotype: A read error may produce the germline difference seen at one junction end. This chain connects TRBV11-2 to TRBJ2-1; D might be TRBD1 (5 bases). The germline CDR1 and CDR2 sequences are SGHAT and FQNNGV. The CDR3 runs to 15 residues. CDR3 in amino acids: CTSSLGSSLQGEQFF. The CDR3 coding sequence is TGTACCAGCAGCTTAGGGTCCTCGCTGCAGGGTGAGCAGTTCTTC.

This clonotype was seen many times. The chain recombines TRBV11-2 with TRBJ2-1; D is undetermined. Germline V CDR1 and CDR2: SGHAT, FQNNGV. Trimming stripped 1 base from V and 0 bases from J, with 13 bases between. This CDR3 has 17 amino acids. The CDR3 nucleotides are TGTGCCAGCAGCTTAGGTCAGCGCTGGGGCTCCTACAATGAGCAGTTCTTC. It yields the protein CASSLGQRWGSYNEQFF.

The CDR3 here is CASCIGAGGLNEQYF. Written as DNA, the CDR3 is TGTGCCAGCTGCATAGGCGCAGGGGGCTTGAACGAGCAGTACTTC. The rearrangement joins TRBV7-9 to TRBJ2-7; the match to TRBD1 covers 8 bases. The J segment lost 5 bases and the V segment lost 8 bases, leaving 14 bases of the junction unmatched. This CDR3 comprises 15 residues. The V gene's germline CDR1 is SEHNR and CDR2 FQNEAQ (reference sequence).

In regard to this clonotype: At one end the junction does not follow the germline gene, possibly because of a read error. V is TRBV11-2 and J is TRBJ2-2, with D possibly called TRBD1 or TRBD2 (6 bases each). The germline V gene has CDR1 SGHAT and CDR2 FQNNGV. The CDR3 is 17 amino acids. As DNA, the CDR3 is TGTGCCAGTAGAAAGGGGGACTGGACGACGAACACCGGGGAGCTGGTTTTT. Its protein product is CASRKGDWTTNTGELVF.

This clonotype was picked up many times. V is TRBV5-5 and J is TRBJ2-1; D may be TRBD1 or TRBD2 (5 bases each). CDR1 and CDR2 (germline): SGHKS, YYEKEE (reference sequence). Trimming took off 2 bases at V and 7 bases at J, with 16 bases between the two ends. The CDR3 length is 15 residues. The CDR3 DNA reads as TGTGCCAGCAGCTTTTATGGGACCGATGGGAATGAGCAGTTCTTC. As protein: CASSFYGTDGNEQFF.

The chain joins TRBV10-3 to TRBJ2-3; 7 bases line up with TRBD1. This CDR3 has 16 amino acids. Per the germline V gene, CDR1 is ENHRY and CDR2 is SYGVKD. After removal of 0 bases from V and 1 base from J, the junction contained 4 bases not matched to a gene. CDR3 nucleotides: TGTGCCATCAGTGAGTCAAAGGGGGCCGGCACAGATACGCAGTATTTT. Translated: CAISESKGAGTDTQYF.

Comment on this clonotype: The junction shows a germline mismatch at one end, possibly a read error. This chain connects TRBV28 to TRBJ2-4; weak D call: TRBD2 (5 bases). Germline loops: CDR1 MDHEN, CDR2 SYDVKM. CDR3 length: 14 residues. CDR3 region: CANSPTNGLDIQYF. CDR3 DNA: TGTGCCAACAGTCCGACTAACGGATTGGACATTCAGTACTTC.

For this clonotype: An end of the junction differs from the germline gene, which may be a read error. The chain recombines TRBV5-1 with TRBJ2-1; a weak D match, TRBD1 (7 bases). Germline CDR1 reads SGHRS; CDR2 reads YFSETQ. The CDR3 contains 18 residues. DNA of the CDR3: TGCGCCAGCAGTAGAGGGGGCCTAGCTAACGGGAGATCCAATGAGCAGTTTTTC. This sequence encodes CASSRGGLANGRSNEQFF.

As to this clonotype: It may be a read error: a sequence one base away is much more abundant. V and J are TRBV6-1 and TRBJ2-5, with TRBD2 as a possible D gene (5 bases). V was clipped by 8 bases and J by 0 bases, with 19 bases between them. CDR1 MNHNS and CDR2 SASEGT come from the germline V gene. This CDR3 comprises 16 residues. The CDR3, as DNA: TGTGCCAGCGCTTTAGGACTTGCAAAGTACCAAGAGACCCAGTACTTC. Amino acids: CASALGLAKYQETQYF.